The rows below give T cell receptor beta chains drawn from one sample of a study of response to subunit inactivated influenza vaccine. From the RT-PCR reads, TCRdb called clonotypes with MiXCR, one entry per CDR3 protein. The table shows 600,000 to 850,000 distinct CDR3 sequences, with about 14% occurring only once. The sample in question was PBMCs from blood, obtained roughly 2 weeks before vaccination. The source of these receptors is a man aged 45-65 years who received an inactivated influenza vaccine. Both conserved end residues are part of each CDR3. D genes are given only for firm matches. The size of a clone is reported for some rows only, either as once, few or many, or as a class for expanded clones.

j_call cdr3_length d_call clone_size v_call cdr3_aa cdr3_nt
TRBJ2-5 14 TRBD1 few TRBV7-9 CASSGTDLLETQYF TGTGCCAGCAGCGGGACAGACCTACTGGAGACCCAGTACTTC
TRBJ2-7 13 . few TRBV20-1 CSARPEALRGQYF TGCAGTGCTAGGCCTGAAGCTTTACGAGGGCAGTACTTC
TRBJ2-1 19 TRBD2 . TRBV20-1 CSASGGGRLAGVGYNEQFF TGCAGTGCTAGTGGAGGGGGCCGACTAGCGGGAGTGGGGTACAATGAGCAGTTCTTC
TRBJ2-1 14 TRBD1 . TRBV28 CASSFRDRGTEQFF TGTGCCAGCAGTTTCAGGGACAGGGGAACGGAACAGTTCTTC
TRBJ2-7 14 . many TRBV27 CASSRHQSTYEQYF TGTGCCAGCAGTCGACACCAAAGCACCTACGAGCAGTACTTC
TRBJ2-3 17 . . TRBV28 CATEEQGPSPSTDTQYF TGTGCCACCGAGGAACAAGGACCGTCCCCTAGCACAGATACGCAGTATTTT
TRBJ1-2 13 . few TRBV25-1 CASMQGGNYGYTF TGTGCCAGCATGCAGGGTGGTAACTATGGCTACACCTTC
TRBJ2-7 14 . few TRBV7-2 CASSLSGSRNEQYF TGTGCCAGCAGCTTAAGTGGGAGCAGGAACGAGCAGTACTTC
TRBJ2-7 14 TRBD1 few TRBV27 CASSRTGMNYEQYF TGTGCCAGCAGCCGGACAGGGATGAACTACGAGCAGTACTTC
TRBJ2-2 16 TRBD2 . TRBV9 CASSVGLAVNTGELFF TGTGCCAGCAGCGTAGGACTAGCGGTCAACACCGGGGAGCTGTTTTTT
TRBJ2-3 13 . . TRBV12-3/TRBV12-4 CASSLAIPDTQYF TGTGCCAGCAGTTTAGCCATCCCAGATACGCAGTATTTT
TRBJ2-4 16 . few TRBV10-3 CAISESVGRVRNIQYF TGTGCCATCAGTGAGTCCGTCGGGCGGGTTCGGAACATTCAGTACTTC
TRBJ2-1 16 TRBD2 many TRBV27 CASSESGTSGTVEQFF TGTGCCAGCAGTGAATCCGGGACTAGCGGGACAGTTGAGCAGTTCTTC
TRBJ2-1 14 . . TRBV5-1 CASSLESWDNEQFF TGCGCCAGCAGCTTGGAGTCTTGGGACAATGAGCAGTTCTTC
TRBJ1-2 13 . few TRBV20-1 CSASWTFAYGYTF TGCAGTGCTAGCTGGACCTTCGCCTATGGCTACACCTTC
TRBJ2-3 16 TRBD2 many TRBV7-2 CASSVAPGLAGGLPYF TGTGCCAGCAGCGTAGCACCGGGACTAGCGGGAGGTCTCCCGTATTTT
TRBJ2-7 12 . . TRBV7-2 CASSQRRYEQYF TGTGCCAGCAGCCAGCGGAGATACGAGCAGTACTTC
TRBJ2-1 14 TRBD1 . TRBV12-3/TRBV12-4 CASRLTGTLNEQFF TGTGCCAGCAGATTGACAGGGACCCTCAATGAGCAGTTCTTC
TRBJ1-1 12 . few TRBV6-6 CASLSGNTEAFF TGTGCCAGCTTATCAGGGAACACTGAAGCTTTCTTT
TRBJ2-7 14 . . TRBV18 CASSPSPGNYEQYF TGTGCCAGCTCACCATCGCCAGGGAACTACGAGCAGTACTTC
TRBJ2-1 19 TRBD2 many TRBV4-3 CASSQEGVSRGGAYNEQFF TGCGCCAGCAGCCAAGAAGGGGTGTCGCGGGGGGGCGCCTACAATGAGCAGTTCTTC
TRBJ2-2 16 TRBD2 few TRBV29-1 CSVEGRLAGWGGELFF TGCAGCGTTGAAGGGAGACTAGCGGGGTGGGGCGGAGAGCTGTTTTTT
TRBJ2-7 14 . . TRBV4-2 CASSPRSDGPEQYF TGTGCCAGCAGCCCCCGCTCCGACGGGCCCGAGCAGTACTTC
TRBJ2-1 15 TRBD2 . TRBV5-5 CASSPPLAGGGEQFF TGTGCCAGCAGCCCCCCCTTAGCGGGAGGAGGCGAGCAGTTCTTC
TRBJ2-2 15 . few TRBV11-3 CASSLPGANTGELFF TGTGCCAGCAGCTTACCAGGGGCGAACACCGGGGAGCTGTTTTTT
TRBJ1-2 15 . . TRBV5-1 CASSSQDAGVYGYTF TGCGCCAGCAGCTCCCAAGATGCAGGTGTCTATGGCTACACCTTC
TRBJ1-3 12 . few TRBV12-3/TRBV12-4 CATQLNGNTIYF TGTGCCACCCAATTAAATGGAAACACCATATATTTT
TRBJ1-6 15 . many TRBV10-3 CAISESAPRGSPLHF TGTGCCATCAGTGAGTCTGCGCCCCGAGGTTCACCCCTCCACTTT
TRBJ2-5 14 . few TRBV4-1 CASSQDGSRGTQYF TGCGCCAGCAGCCAAGATGGTTCCCGGGGGACCCAGTACTTC
TRBJ2-1 13 . few TRBV2 CASSEGWRNEQFF TGTGCCAGCAGTGAAGGCTGGAGGAATGAGCAGTTCTTC
TRBJ1-3 16 . many TRBV4-1 CASSQVWGANGNTIYF TGCGCCAGCAGCCAAGTTTGGGGGGCTAATGGAAACACCATATATTTT
TRBJ2-7 13 TRBD1 few TRBV6-2/TRBV6-3 CASKTGTLGEQYF TGTGCCAGCAAGACAGGGACGTTGGGCGAGCAGTACTTC
TRBJ2-5 18 TRBD2 few TRBV5-1 CASSLQGTSGRSLETQYF TGCGCCAGCAGCTTGCAAGGGACTAGCGGGAGAAGTTTGGAGACCCAGTACTTC
TRBJ2-3 14 . few TRBV7-9 CASSSGRLADTQYF TGTGCCAGCAGTTCGGGACGACTGGCAGATACGCAGTATTTT
TRBJ1-2 15 . few TRBV9 CASSTEGILARGYTF TGTGCCAGCAGCACAGAAGGGATACTTGCGCGGGGCTACACCTTC
TRBJ2-6 17 TRBD1 few TRBV5-5 CASSGGTGGSGANVLTF TGTGCCAGCAGCGGGGGGACAGGTGGCTCTGGGGCCAACGTCCTGACTTTC